The source of this T cell receptor (beta chain) is a study of cytomegalovirus exposure and HLA in healthy donors. General study findings and limits: Researchers had no immune exposure information except CMV serostatus available. According to the study, some 160 TCR beta chains were cytomegalovirus-associated.

This CDR3 has 14 amino acids. Trimming cost V 1 base and J 10 bases, with 15 bases left between them. Germline values: CDR1 LNHNV, CDR2 YYDKDF (reference sequence). In the case of this clone: Its antigen is not known.

PCR was performed using 60 Vbeta and 13 Jbeta primers. Generated by immunoSEQ multiplex PCR, the TCRdb table keeps only in-frame clones and is missing some. The sample has around 81,000 clones, 55% to 75% seen once. The TCR originated in a man aged 25 to 40 in good health and CMV-seropositive. What was sequenced was PBMCs. This rearrangement joins TRBV15 to TRBJ2-3; perhaps TRBD2 as D (5 bases). CDR3 sequence: CATSRVGAEDAQYF. The CDR3 region has the DNA TGTGCCACCAGCAGAGTTGGAGCGGAGGATGCGCAGTATTTT.